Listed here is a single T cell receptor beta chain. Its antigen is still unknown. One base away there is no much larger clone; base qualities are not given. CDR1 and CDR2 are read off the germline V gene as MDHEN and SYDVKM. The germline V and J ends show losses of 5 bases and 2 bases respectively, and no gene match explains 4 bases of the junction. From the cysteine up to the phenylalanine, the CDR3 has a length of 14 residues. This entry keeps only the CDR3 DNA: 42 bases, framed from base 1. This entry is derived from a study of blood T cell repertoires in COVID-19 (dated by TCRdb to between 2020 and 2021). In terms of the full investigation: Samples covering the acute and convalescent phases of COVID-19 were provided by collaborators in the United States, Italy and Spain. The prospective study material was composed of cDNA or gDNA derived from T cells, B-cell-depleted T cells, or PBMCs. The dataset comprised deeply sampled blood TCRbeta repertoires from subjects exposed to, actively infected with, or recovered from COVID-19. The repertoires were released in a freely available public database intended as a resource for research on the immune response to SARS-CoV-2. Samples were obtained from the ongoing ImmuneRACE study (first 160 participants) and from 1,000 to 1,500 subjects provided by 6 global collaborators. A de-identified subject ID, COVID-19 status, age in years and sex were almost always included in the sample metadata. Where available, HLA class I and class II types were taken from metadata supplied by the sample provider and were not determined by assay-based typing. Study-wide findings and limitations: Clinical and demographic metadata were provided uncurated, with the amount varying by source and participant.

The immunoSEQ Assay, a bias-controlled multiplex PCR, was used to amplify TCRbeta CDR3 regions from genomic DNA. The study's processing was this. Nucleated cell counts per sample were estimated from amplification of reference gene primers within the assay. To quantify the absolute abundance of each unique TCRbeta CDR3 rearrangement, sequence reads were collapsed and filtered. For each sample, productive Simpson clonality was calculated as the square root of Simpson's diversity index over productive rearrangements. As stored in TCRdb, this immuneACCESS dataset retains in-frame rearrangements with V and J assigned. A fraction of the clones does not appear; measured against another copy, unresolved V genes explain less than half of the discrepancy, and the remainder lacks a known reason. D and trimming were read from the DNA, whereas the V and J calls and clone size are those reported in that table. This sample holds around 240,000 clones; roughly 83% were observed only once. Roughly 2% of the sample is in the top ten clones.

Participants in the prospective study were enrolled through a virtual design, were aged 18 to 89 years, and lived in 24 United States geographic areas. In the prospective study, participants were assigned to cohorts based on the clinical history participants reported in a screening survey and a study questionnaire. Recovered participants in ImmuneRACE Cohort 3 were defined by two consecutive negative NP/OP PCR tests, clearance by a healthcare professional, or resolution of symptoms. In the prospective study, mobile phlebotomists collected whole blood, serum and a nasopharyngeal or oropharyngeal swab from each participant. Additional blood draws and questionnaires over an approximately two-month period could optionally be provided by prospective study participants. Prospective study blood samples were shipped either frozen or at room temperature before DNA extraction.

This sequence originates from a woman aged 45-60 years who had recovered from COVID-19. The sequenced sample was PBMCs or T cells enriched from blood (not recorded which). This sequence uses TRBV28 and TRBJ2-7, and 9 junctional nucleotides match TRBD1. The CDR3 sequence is CASSLRQGAYEQYF. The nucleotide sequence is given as TGTGCCAGCAGTCTACGACAGGGGGCCTACGAGCAGTACTTC.